This T cell receptor (beta chain) was captured by sequencing in a study of blood T cell repertoires in COVID-19. As processed by the authors: Nucleated cell number was recorded as an estimate derived from reference gene primer amplification. TCRdb keeps only in-frame clones here, not all; method: immunoSEQ multiplex PCR. The V and J calls and the clone size are those of that table, but D and trimming were determined from the DNA. The table lists 280,000 or so clones, approximately 83% of them singletons. The V gene's germline CDR1 is LGHDT and CDR2 YNNKEL (reference sequence). This CDR3 has 17 amino acids. V lost 1 base and J 2 bases, leaving 15 bases between the germline ends.

V is TRBV3-1 (or the pseudogene TRBV3-2) and J is TRBJ2-1, with D possibly TRBD1 on 5 matching bases. This receptor was obtained from a woman aged 25 to 45 who had recovered from COVID-19. The sequenced material came from peripheral blood. CDR3 bases: TGTGCCAGCAGCCAAGGAGTGGTAGGGGAAACCTACAATGAGCAGTTCTTC. It encodes CASSQGVVGETYNEQFF.